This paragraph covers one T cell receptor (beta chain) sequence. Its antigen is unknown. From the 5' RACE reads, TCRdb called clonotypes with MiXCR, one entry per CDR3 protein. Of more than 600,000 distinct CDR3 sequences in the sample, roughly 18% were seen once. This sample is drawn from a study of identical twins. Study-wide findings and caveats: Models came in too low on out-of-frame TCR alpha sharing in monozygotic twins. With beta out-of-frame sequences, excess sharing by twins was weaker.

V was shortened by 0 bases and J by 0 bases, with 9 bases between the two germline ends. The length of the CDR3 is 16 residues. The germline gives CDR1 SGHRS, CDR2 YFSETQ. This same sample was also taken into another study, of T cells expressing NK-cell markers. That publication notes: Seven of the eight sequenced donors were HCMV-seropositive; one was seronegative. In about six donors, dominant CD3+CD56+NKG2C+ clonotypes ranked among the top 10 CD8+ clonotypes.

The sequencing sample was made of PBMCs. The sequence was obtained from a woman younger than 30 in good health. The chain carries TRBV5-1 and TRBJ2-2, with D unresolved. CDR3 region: CASSLALTANTGELFF. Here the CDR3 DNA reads TGCGCCAGCAGCTTGGCCTTGACGGCGAACACCGGGGAGCTGTTTTTT.